The count of the clone carrying this TCR beta chain is one. As yet, its antigen is unknown. Clones were read by immunoSEQ multiplex PCR, and TCRdb kept only the in-frame ones, dropping some. Of about 21,000 clones in the sample, roughly four fifths were seen once. Germline loops: CDR1 MNHEY, CDR2 SMNVEV (reference sequence). The V gene lost 3 bases and the J gene lost 3 bases, with 9 bases spanning the gap. The CDR3 extends over 13 amino acids. The data belong to a study of OX40 agonist ivuxolimab in advanced cancers. Study results and limitations: Low levels of normalized T-cell clonal expansion also appeared in some nonresponders.

Individuals having autoimmune disease history or systemic immunosuppression were not enrolled. With baseline, cycle 4 day 1, and cycle 7 day 1 as timepoints, blood was sampled. V and J are TRBV27 and TRBJ2-7, with a tentative D call TRBD1 (6 bases). The receptor was derived from an adult with an advanced solid tumor such as melanoma, head and neck, liver or kidney cancer. The material was CD4+ or CD8+ T cells sorted from blood, obtained in a trial of the OX40 agonist ivuxolimab. The DNA for the CDR3 is TGTGCCAGCAGTTTCACCAGGGGCTACGAGCAGTACTTC. This encodes CASSFTRGYEQYF.